This T cell receptor beta chain emerged from a study of Ad26.COV2.S vaccination and SARS-CoV-2 variants. This sample's treatment: some 20 received Ad26.COV2.S at low or high dose, single or two shots; about 5 received placebo; per-sample allocation not given. Following the first vaccine or placebo injection, samples were taken on day 63. Spike of the Wuhan-strain SARS-CoV-2 was expressed by an Ad26 vector, which formed the vaccine. Sequencing was performed with immunoSEQ multiplex PCR; in TCRdb, only in-frame clones are kept and a portion is missing. Of about 420,000 clones in the sample, 88% were seen once. The sequencing here drew on peripheral blood, taken in a trial of Ad26.COV2.S vaccine versus placebo. This TCR was recovered from a person between 18 and 59 years old who received the Ad26.COV2.S COVID-19 vaccine or a placebo.

The CDR3 DNA reads TGTGCCAGCAGCCTTTGGACTGCTCTGATTGCCACAGATACGCAGTATTTT. Encoded protein: CASSLWTALIATDTQYF. The genes are TRBV21-1 and TRBJ2-3; the D call of TRBD2 is as the table states it, not checked on the DNA. TRBV21-1 is a pseudogene locus. CDR3 length: 17 amino acids.